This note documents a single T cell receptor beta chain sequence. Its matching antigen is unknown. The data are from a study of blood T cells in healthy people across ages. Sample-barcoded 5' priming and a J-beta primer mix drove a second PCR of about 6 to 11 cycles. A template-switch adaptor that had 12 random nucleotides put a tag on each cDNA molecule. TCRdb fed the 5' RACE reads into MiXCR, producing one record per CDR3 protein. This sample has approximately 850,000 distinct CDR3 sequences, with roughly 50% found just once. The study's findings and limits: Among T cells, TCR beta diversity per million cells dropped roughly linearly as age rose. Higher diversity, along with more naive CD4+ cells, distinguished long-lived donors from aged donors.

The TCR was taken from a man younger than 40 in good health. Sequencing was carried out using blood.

The DNA for the CDR3 is TGCGCCAGCAGCACCGGACAGGGTGGGGGGACCCAGTACTTC. It encodes CASSTGQGGGTQYF. The gene calls are TRBV5-1 and TRBJ2-5; 8 nucleotides align to TRBD1. Germline CDR1 is SGHRS and CDR2 is YFSETQ. The V and J ends lost 4 bases and 7 bases, in that order; junction bases with no gene match: 9. The CDR3 is 14 amino acids.